These 4 T cell receptor beta chains were sequenced from one sample in a study of Graves' ophthalmopathy and Graves' hyperthyroidism. Amplification from RNA transcripts yielded the TCR beta CDR3 regions. The authors performed first-round RT-PCR with HTBI primers and then a second-round multiplex PCR. TCRdb reprocessed the multiplex PCR reads with MiXCR, giving one entry per CDR3 protein. In the table there are a few hundred thousand distinct CDR3 sequences, less than 20% of which are singletons. What was sequenced was peripheral blood. The receptors shown here come from a woman between 18 and 29 years old with stable Graves' hyperthyroidism.

This clonotype came up a few times. CDR3 in DNA: TGTGCCAGCAGCCCCGGGACCCTCACAGATACGCAGTATTTT. This gives the protein CASSPGTLTDTQYF. The chain couples TRBV6-1 to TRBJ2-3; D tentatively reads TRBD1 or TRBD2 (5 bases each). Germline V gene lookup returns CDR1 MNHNS and CDR2 SASEGT. The V end was cut by 6 bases, the J end by 2 bases, with 12 bases between. This CDR3 contains 14 residues.

Here the CDR3 reads CASSLGATGDSGNTIYF. The CDR3 nucleotides read TGTGCCAGCAGTTTAGGCGCGACAGGGGACTCTGGAAACACCATATATTTT. The chain is built from TRBV12-3 or TRBV12-4 and TRBJ1-3; 8 bases line up with TRBD1. Trimming took 1 base from V and 0 from J; bases not matched to a gene: 5. The CDR3 has 17 amino acids.

The sample holds many counts of this clonotype. The chain carries TRBV10-3 and TRBJ1-1, with D uncertain. Trimming stripped 2 bases from V and 1 base from J, with 11 bases between. Germline CDR1 reads ENHRY; CDR2 reads SYGVKD. This CDR3 region has 15 residues. CDR3 amino acids: CAISERVTQNTEAFF. The CDR3, as DNA: TGTGCCATCAGTGAGAGAGTGACACAGAACACTGAAGCTTTCTTT.

As concerns this clonotype: This may be a read error, as it is one base from a much larger clone. J is TRBJ1-1 and V is TRBV28; D uncertain. CDR1 is MDHEN, CDR2 SYDVKM, per germline. This CDR3 region has 15 residues. V was shortened by 4 bases and J by 4 bases, with 16 bases between the two germline ends. The CDR3 sequence is CASSSGGVVGTEAFF. For the CDR3, the DNA is TGTGCCAGCAGTTCGGGCGGCGTGGTGGGCACTGAAGCTTTCTTT.